Shown below are 8 T cell receptor beta chains from a single sample sequenced in a study of shared clonotypes between healthy human individuals. The assay was immunoSEQ multiplex PCR, and TCRdb's table has in-frame clones only and misses some. The sample contains about 1,900,000 clones, about 94% of which appear only once. CD45RO-negative, CCR7-positively selected cells formed the naive CD8 fraction, excluding terminally differentiated effector memory CD45RA+ cells. The source material was naive CD8+ T cells sorted from blood. These receptors came from a man aged 18-30 years in good health.

V and J are TRBV9 and TRBJ2-2; the D is unclear. Germline values: CDR1 SGDLS, CDR2 YYNGEE. CDR3 size: 16 residues. Trimming removed 0 bases at V and 3 bases at J, with 12 bases between. CDR3 loop: CASSVGSGPHTGELFF. CDR3 bases: TGTGCCAGCAGCGTAGGAAGTGGACCACACACCGGGGAGCTGTTTTTT.

A note on this clone: Distinct nucleotide sequences in the sample also encode this CDR3. The V call is TRBV5-6, the J call TRBJ2-3; TRBD1 might be the D (5 bases). This CDR3 spans 13 amino acids. The germline gives CDR1 SGHDT, CDR2 YYEEEE. The V end was cut by 2 bases, the J end by 2 bases, with 6 bases between. The CDR3 bases are TGTGCCAGCAGCTTAGGGGACACAGATACGCAGTATTTT. Encoded protein: CASSLGDTDTQYF.

A remark on this clone: Different DNA sequences within this sample yield the same CDR3. The chain uses TRBV9 and TRBJ2-3; tentatively, D is TRBD1 or TRBD2 (5 bases each). From germline, CDR1 is SGDLS and CDR2 YYNGEE. The CDR3 has 16 amino acids. The germline V and J ends were trimmed by 0 bases and 3 bases, with 14 bases remaining between them. The CDR3 spells CASSVEERGGTDTQYF. The CDR3, as DNA: TGTGCCAGCAGCGTAGAGGAGAGGGGTGGAACAGATACGCAGTATTTT.

The chain employs TRBV10-2 and TRBJ1-1; tentative D call: TRBD1 (5 bases). CDR3 length equals 14 residues. Trimming took 5 bases from V and 2 from J, leaving 12 bases between them. Germline CDR1 and CDR2: WSHSY and SAAADI. CDR3 sequence (DNA): TGCGCCAGCAGTCCAGGGTTGGGAAACACTGAAGCTTTCTTT. Translating gives CASSPGLGNTEAFF.

The J gene is TRBJ1-6, the V gene TRBV28, with a weak D call TRBD1 (5 bases). V was cut by 5 bases and J by 7 bases, with 18 bases left in between. CDR3 length equals 16 residues. Germline-derived CDR1 and CDR2 are MDHEN and SYDVKM. The CDR3 DNA follows: TGTGCCAGCAGTGGACAACCGGGGCCCGAGAATTCACCCCTCCACTTT. This encodes CASSGQPGPENSPLHF.

The CDR3: CASSVEGVAGNTIYF. Written as DNA, the CDR3 is TGTGCCAGCAGCGTAGAAGGGGTCGCGGGAAACACCATATATTTT. V is TRBV9 and J is TRBJ1-3; D might be TRBD1 (5 bases). Germline V gene data show CDR1 as SGDLS and CDR2 as YYNGEE. The CDR3 sequence is 15 residues long. V lost 0 bases, J lost 4 bases, and 11 bases lay in between.

V and J are TRBV6-6 and TRBJ2-7; 7 nucleotides line up with TRBD1. Germline CDR1 is MNHNY and CDR2 is SVGAGI (reference sequence). V was clipped by 6 bases and J by 6 bases; unmatched bases: 8. This CDR3 has 13 residues. CDR3: CASSPQGYGEQYF. DNA for the CDR3: TGTGCCAGCAGCCCACAGGGGTACGGCGAGCAGTACTTC.

As regards this clone: Other DNA sequences from this sample encode an identical CDR3 as well. The V gene is TRBV19, the J gene TRBJ2-1, with D possibly TRBD2 on 6 matching bases. The CDR3 covers 14 residues. Trimming took 3 bases from V and 4 from J, leaving 10 bases between them. In germline, CDR1 is LNHDA, CDR2 SQIVND (reference sequence). CDR3 region: CASSIGGSYNEQFF. DNA for the CDR3: TGTGCCAGTAGTATCGGAGGGTCGTACAATGAGCAGTTCTTC.